The 16 T cell receptor beta chains listed next were all sequenced from one sample in a study of blood T cell repertoires in COVID-19. Repertoires were generated with immunoSEQ multiplex PCR, while TCRdb's copy carries only in-frame clones and drops some. In the table there are a few hundred thousand clones, about 81% of which are singletons. Sample: PBMCs or T cells enriched from blood (not recorded which). All receptors come from a man in his forties who had recovered from COVID-19.

This clone has only one observation. This chain links TRBV12-3 or TRBV12-4 with TRBJ2-2; 7 bases agree with TRBD1. Germline trimming cut 5 bases from V and 6 bases from J; bases unmatched to any gene: 3. The CDR3 is 13 amino acids. CDR3 bases: TGTGCCAGCAGTCGACAGGGATCCGGGGAGCTGTTTTTT. It yields the protein CASSRQGSGELFF.

This clone appeared many times. J is TRBJ2-5 and V is TRBV6-5, with TRBD1 matching 7 bases. Trimming took 6 bases from V and 2 from J; bases not matched to a gene: 6. The germline V gene encodes CDR1 MNHEY and CDR2 SVGAGI. The CDR3 runs 14 residues. In DNA form, the CDR3 reads TGTGCCAGCAGCCGAGGGACAGTACAAGAGACCCAGTACTTC. Encoded protein: CASSRGTVQETQYF.

This chain uses TRBV7-2 with TRBJ1-1, with unresolved D. Germline loops: CDR1 SGHTA, CDR2 FQGNSA. Trimming removed 1 base from V and 0 bases from J, with 12 bases in between. The CDR3 length is 16 residues. This CDR3 is CASSLGSRLLNTEAFF. The CDR3 coding sequence is TGTGCCAGCAGCTTAGGGTCCAGACTCCTGAACACTGAAGCTTTCTTT.

This clone was observed once. The V gene is TRBV6-5, the J gene TRBJ1-5; 9 bases are shared with TRBD1. Looked up from germline, CDR1 is MNHEY and CDR2 is SVGAGI. CDR3 length: 14 residues. Trimming cost V 8 bases and J 5 bases; bases outside gene matches: 7. The CDR3 is CASGGQGNYQPQHF. DNA for the CDR3: TGTGCCAGCGGGGGACAGGGCAACTATCAGCCCCAGCATTTT.

The gene calls are TRBV19 and TRBJ2-3; 7 bases align to TRBD2. The CDR3 is 14 amino acids. Germline assignment: CDR1 LNHDA and CDR2 SQIVND (reference sequence). V lost 7 bases and J lost 6; bases outside the gene matches: 10. In DNA, the CDR3 is TGTGCCAGTACCCAGCGGGGATCGGGGGATACGCAGTATTTT. Protein product: CASTQRGSGDTQYF.

The V and J genes are TRBV5-6 and TRBJ1-1; D gene ambiguous. Germline V gene lookup returns CDR1 SGHDT and CDR2 YYEEEE. This CDR3 has 13 residues. V lost 0 bases and J lost 2, with 5 bases in between. The DNA of the CDR3 is TGTGCCAGCAGCTTGGGAGTTAACACTGAAGCTTTCTTT. It is translated as CASSLGVNTEAFF.

This clone was seen a few times. This chain connects TRBV7-9 to TRBJ1-6; 11 bases are shared with TRBD1. Trimming at V came to 11 bases and at J to 9 bases, leaving 6 bases not matched to a gene. CDR3 size: 13 residues. The germline gives CDR1 SEHNR, CDR2 FQNEAQ (reference sequence). The CDR3 reads CAGDRGTSSPLHF. CDR3 in DNA: TGTGCCGGGGACAGGGGGACTAGTTCACCCCTCCACTTT.

This clone was seen a single time. V and J are TRBV30 and TRBJ1-4, with D perhaps matching TRBD1 (6 bases). The CDR3 is 13 residues long. Germline V gene lookup returns CDR1 GTSNPN and CDR2 SVGIG (reference sequence). The V gene lost 2 bases and the J gene lost 8 bases, with 12 bases spanning the gap. DNA for the CDR3: TGTGCCTGGAGTAAGGGCACAGGGGAAAAACTGTTTTTT. Translation: CAWSKGTGEKLFF.

The rearrangement joins TRBV30 to TRBJ1-5, with D possibly TRBD1 on 5 matching bases. Germline CDR1 is GTSNPN and CDR2 is SVGIG (reference sequence). The CDR3 spans 15 residues. V lost 0 bases and J lost 4, with 13 bases in between. The CDR3 DNA reads as TGTGCCTGGAGTGTACCAGGGTCCAGGAATCAGCCCCAGCATTTT. It codes for CAWSVPGSRNQPQHF.

The chain links TRBV9 to TRBJ2-7; TRBD2 matches 14 bases. Germline assignment: CDR1 SGDLS and CDR2 YYNGEE. The CDR3 is 17 residues long. V gave up 0 bases and J gave up 3 bases; unmatched junction bases: 5. CDR3 sequence reads: CASSVALGTSGGYEQYF. Written as DNA, the CDR3 is TGTGCCAGCAGCGTAGCCTTAGGGACTAGCGGGGGCTACGAGCAGTACTTC.

The chain recombines TRBV12-5 with TRBJ1-1, with TRBD1 matching over 11 bases. The V gene's germline CDR1 is LGHNT and CDR2 FRNRAP. Losses at the gene ends were 7 bases for V and 5 bases for J; bases not matched to a gene: 15. The CDR3 has 17 amino acids. The CDR3 reads CASALGRTGGADTEAFF. The CDR3 nucleotides are TGTGCTAGTGCCCTGGGTAGGACAGGGGGCGCGGATACTGAAGCTTTCTTT.

This clone came up a few times. J is TRBJ2-2 and V is TRBV29-1; maybe TRBD1 (5 bases). Trimming removed 4 bases at V and 7 bases at J, with 13 bases between. Germline CDR1 and CDR2: SQVTM and ANQGSEA. The CDR3 spans 13 residues. CDR3 in DNA: TGCAGCGTTGTGAAGGGAAGGGGCGGGGAGCTGTTTTTT. It yields the protein CSVVKGRGGELFF.

This clone was seen only once. The chain employs TRBV6-6 and TRBJ2-7; the match to TRBD1 covers 8 bases. Germline V gene data show CDR1 as MNHNY and CDR2 as SVGAGI (reference sequence). The CDR3 has 13 residues. Losses at the gene ends were 8 bases for V and 1 base for J; bases not matched to a gene: 4. The CDR3 loop reads CASAGQESYEQYF. CDR3 DNA: TGTGCCAGCGCGGGACAGGAGTCCTACGAGCAGTACTTC.

The chain couples TRBV9 to TRBJ2-2; D is unresolved. There are 12 residues in the CDR3. The germline V gene has CDR1 SGDLS and CDR2 YYNGEE. With 1 base removed from V and 7 bases from J, the gap between germline ends came to 5 bases. The CDR3 region has the DNA TGTGCCAGCAGCGTAAATCGCGGGGAGCTGTTTTTT. Its protein product is CASSVNRGELFF.

This clone appeared once. The chain links TRBV3-1 (or the pseudogene TRBV3-2) to TRBJ1-6; no definite D call. The CDR3 runs to 14 residues. Trimming removed 10 bases at V and 5 bases at J, with 15 bases between. The germline V gene has CDR1 LGHDT and CDR2 YNNKEL (reference sequence). CDR3 sequence reads: CATARLSHNSPLHF. The CDR3 DNA reads as TGTGCCACCGCCCGCCTAAGCCATAATTCACCCCTCCACTTT.

This clone was observed a few times. V is TRBV7-9 and J is TRBJ2-5, with a weak D call TRBD1 (6 bases). V was cut by 3 bases and J by 3 bases, with 11 bases left in between. Germline values: CDR1 SEHNR, CDR2 FQNEAQ (reference sequence). The CDR3 is 14 residues long. CDR3 region: CASSFRTAKETQYF. CDR3 DNA sequence: TGTGCCAGCAGCTTCAGGACAGCCAAAGAGACCCAGTACTTC.